This T cell receptor beta chain was sequenced for a study of blood T cell repertoires in COVID-19. Across the whole study: Donors in the United States, Italy and Spain gave samples during acute or convalescent COVID-19. Sources were T cells, B-cell-depleted T cells, or PBMCs; the material itself was cDNA or gDNA.

CDR1 and CDR2 from the germline V gene are MNHEY and SMNVEV (reference sequence). CDR3 length: 14 amino acids. Losses at the gene ends were 10 bases for V and 0 bases for J; bases not matched to a gene: 6. The assay was immunoSEQ multiplex PCR, and TCRdb's table has in-frame clones only and misses some. The data contain fewer than 250,000 clones, approximately 91% of them singletons. The rearrangement joins TRBV27 to TRBJ2-7; TRBD2 matches 10 bases. Sequencing was carried out using peripheral blood. This TCR was sampled from a young man with acute or convalescent COVID-19. CDR3 nucleotides: TGTGCCACCAGAGGACTAGCGGACTCCTACGAGCAGTACTTC. It is translated as CATRGLADSYEQYF.